This entry is about one T cell receptor (beta chain). The sample comes from a study of T cell changes during pregnancy in multiple sclerosis. The table came from immunoSEQ multiplex PCR; TCRdb's copy has only in-frame clones and leaves some out. Among over 70,000 clones listed, 85% to 95% were seen once. This TCR was recovered from a female donor with multiple sclerosis, enrolled in a pregnancy study. This material consisted of peripheral blood, taken in the third trimester of pregnancy.

CDR3 DNA sequence: TGTGCCTGGAAGCGGGGGGCGGGCATTGACAATGAGCAGTTCTTC. Translated, it gives CAWKRGAGIDNEQFF. The chain carries TRBV30 and TRBJ2-1, with 9 positions matching TRBD2. The V gene's germline CDR1 is GTSNPN and CDR2 SVGIG (reference sequence). The ends lost 4 bases at V and 5 bases at J; junction bases unmatched: 9. This CDR3 is built from 15 residues.